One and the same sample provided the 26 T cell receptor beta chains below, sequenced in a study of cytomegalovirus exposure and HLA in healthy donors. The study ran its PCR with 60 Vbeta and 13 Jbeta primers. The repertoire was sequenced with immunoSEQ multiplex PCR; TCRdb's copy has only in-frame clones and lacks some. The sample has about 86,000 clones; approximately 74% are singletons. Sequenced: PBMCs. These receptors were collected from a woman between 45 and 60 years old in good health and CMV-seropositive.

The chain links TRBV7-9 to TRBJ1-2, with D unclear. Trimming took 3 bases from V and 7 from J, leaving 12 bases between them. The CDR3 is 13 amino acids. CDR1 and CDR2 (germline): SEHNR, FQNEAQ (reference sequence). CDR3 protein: CASSFAEVGGYTF. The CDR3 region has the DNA TGTGCCAGCAGCTTTGCGGAGGTGGGTGGCTACACCTTC.

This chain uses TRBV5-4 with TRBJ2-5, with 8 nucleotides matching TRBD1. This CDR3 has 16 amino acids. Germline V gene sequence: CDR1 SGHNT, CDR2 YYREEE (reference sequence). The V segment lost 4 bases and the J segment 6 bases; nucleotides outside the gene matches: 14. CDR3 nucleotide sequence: TGTGCCAGCAGCACAGACAGGGGAGGCCTTGTGAAGACCCAGTACTTC. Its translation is CASSTDRGGLVKTQYF.

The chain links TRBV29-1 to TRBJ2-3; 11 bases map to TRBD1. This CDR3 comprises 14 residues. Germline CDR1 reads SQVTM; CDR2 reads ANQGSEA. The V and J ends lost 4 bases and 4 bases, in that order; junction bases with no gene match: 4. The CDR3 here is CSVARDRGADTQYF. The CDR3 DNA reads TGCAGCGTTGCAAGGGACAGGGGGGCAGATACGCAGTATTTT.

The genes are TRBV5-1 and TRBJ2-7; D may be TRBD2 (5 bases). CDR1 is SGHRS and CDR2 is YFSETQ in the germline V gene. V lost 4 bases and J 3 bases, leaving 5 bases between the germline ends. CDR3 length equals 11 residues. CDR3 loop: CASSRDYEQYF. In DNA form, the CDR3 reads TGCGCCAGCAGCCGGGACTACGAGCAGTACTTC.

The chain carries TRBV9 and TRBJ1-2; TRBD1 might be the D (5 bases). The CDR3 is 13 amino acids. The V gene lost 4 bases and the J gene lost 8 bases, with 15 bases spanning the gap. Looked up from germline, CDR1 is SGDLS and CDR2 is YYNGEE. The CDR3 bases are TGTGCCAGCAGCCTCCACGCGGAGGGGGGCTACACCTTC. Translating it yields CASSLHAEGGYTF.

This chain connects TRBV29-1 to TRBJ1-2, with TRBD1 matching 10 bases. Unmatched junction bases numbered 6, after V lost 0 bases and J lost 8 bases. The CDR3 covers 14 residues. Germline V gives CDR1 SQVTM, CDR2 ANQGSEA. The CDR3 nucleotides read TGCAGCGTTGAAGATCGACAGGGGGCAAACGGCTACACCTTC. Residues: CSVEDRQGANGYTF.

CDR3 DNA sequence: TGTGCCAGTAGCAGGGGGAATCAGCCCCAGCATTTT. Translation gives CASSRGNQPQHF. The chain recombines TRBV19 with TRBJ1-5; 7 nucleotides align to TRBD1. The CDR3 runs 12 residues. V was clipped by 6 bases and J by 4 bases; unmatched bases: 0. Germline V gives CDR1 LNHDA, CDR2 SQIVND (reference sequence).

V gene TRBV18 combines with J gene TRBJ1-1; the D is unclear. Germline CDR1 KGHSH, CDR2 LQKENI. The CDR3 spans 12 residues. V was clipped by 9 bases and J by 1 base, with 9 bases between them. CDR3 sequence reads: CASTEGNTEAFF. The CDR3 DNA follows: TGTGCCAGTACGGAGGGGAACACTGAAGCTTTCTTT.

CDR3 sequence reads: CASTILGAGQGQQFF. The CDR3, as DNA: TGTGCCAGCACAATTCTAGGGGCCGGGCAGGGGCAACAGTTCTTC. The chain combines TRBV28 with TRBJ2-1; tentative D call: TRBD1 (6 bases). V lost 7 bases and J lost 13, with 26 bases in between. CDR1 is MDHEN, CDR2 SYDVKM, per germline. The CDR3 is made up of 15 amino acids.

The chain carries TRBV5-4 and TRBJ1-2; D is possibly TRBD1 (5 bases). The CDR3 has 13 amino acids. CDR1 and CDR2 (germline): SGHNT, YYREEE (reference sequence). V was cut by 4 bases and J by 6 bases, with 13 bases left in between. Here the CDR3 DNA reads TGTGCCAGCAGCCAGTCGGGGACTAATGGCTACACCTTC. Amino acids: CASSQSGTNGYTF.

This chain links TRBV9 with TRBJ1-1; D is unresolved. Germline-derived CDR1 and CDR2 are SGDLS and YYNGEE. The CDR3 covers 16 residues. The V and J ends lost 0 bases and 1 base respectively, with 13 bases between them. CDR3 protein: CASSVAPQAENTEAFF. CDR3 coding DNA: TGTGCCAGCAGCGTAGCTCCCCAGGCAGAGAACACTGAAGCTTTCTTT.

The CDR3 is CASSEIAGGTDTQYF. Here the CDR3 DNA reads TGTGCCAGCAGTGAAATAGCGGGAGGCACAGATACGCAGTATTTT. The chain carries TRBV6-1 and TRBJ2-3; TRBD2 aligns across 9 bases. Germline V gives CDR1 MNHNS, CDR2 SASEGT. The CDR3 is made up of 15 amino acids. V shed 2 bases and J 1 base; nucleotides not matched to a gene: 1.

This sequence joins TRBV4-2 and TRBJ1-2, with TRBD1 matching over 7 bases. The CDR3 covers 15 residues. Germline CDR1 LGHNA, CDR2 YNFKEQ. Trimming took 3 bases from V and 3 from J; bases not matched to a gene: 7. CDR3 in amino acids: CASSQGKQGHYGYTF. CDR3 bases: TGTGCCAGCAGCCAGGGTAAACAGGGGCACTATGGCTACACCTTC.

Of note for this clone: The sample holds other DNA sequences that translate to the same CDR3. DNA of the CDR3: TGCGCCAGCAGCTTGGGAGGAAACAGCAATCAGCCCCAGCATTTT. Translated, it gives CASSLGGNSNQPQHF. The chain is built from TRBV5-1 and TRBJ1-5; D gene unclear. The germline V gene has CDR1 SGHRS and CDR2 YFSETQ. Trimming took off 0 bases at V and 1 base at J, with 8 bases between the two ends. This CDR3 is built from 15 residues.

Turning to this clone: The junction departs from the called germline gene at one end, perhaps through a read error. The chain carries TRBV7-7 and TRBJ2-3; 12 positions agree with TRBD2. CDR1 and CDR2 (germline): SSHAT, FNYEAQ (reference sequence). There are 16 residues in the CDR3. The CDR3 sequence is CASSPGLAGNTDTQYF. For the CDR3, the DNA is TGTGCTAGCAGCCCAGGACTAGCGGGGAACACAGATACGCAGTATTTT.

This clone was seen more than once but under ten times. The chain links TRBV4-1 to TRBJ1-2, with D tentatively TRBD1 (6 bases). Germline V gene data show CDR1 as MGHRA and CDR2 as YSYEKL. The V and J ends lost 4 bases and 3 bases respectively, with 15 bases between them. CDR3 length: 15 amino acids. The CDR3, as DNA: TGCGCCAGCAGCCTCGGGGCAGGGGTAGACTATGGCTACACCTTC. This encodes CASSLGAGVDYGYTF.

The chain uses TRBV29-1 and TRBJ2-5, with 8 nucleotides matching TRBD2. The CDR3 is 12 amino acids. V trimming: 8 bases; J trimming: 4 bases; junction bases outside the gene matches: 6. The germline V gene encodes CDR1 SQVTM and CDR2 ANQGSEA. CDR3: CSFGGAGETQYF. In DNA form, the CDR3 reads TGCAGCTTCGGGGGGGCGGGAGAGACCCAGTACTTC.

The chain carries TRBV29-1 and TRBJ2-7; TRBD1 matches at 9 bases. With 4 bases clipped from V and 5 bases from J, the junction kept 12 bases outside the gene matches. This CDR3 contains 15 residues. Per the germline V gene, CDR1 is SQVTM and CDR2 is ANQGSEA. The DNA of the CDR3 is TGCAGCGTTGGTCCCGGGACAGGGAGAGGTCACGAGCAGTACTTC. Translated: CSVGPGTGRGHEQYF.

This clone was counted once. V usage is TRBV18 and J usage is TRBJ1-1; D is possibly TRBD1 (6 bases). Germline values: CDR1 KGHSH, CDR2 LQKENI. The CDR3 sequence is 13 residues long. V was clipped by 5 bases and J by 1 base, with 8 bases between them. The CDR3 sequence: CASSGQRNTEAFF. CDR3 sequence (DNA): TGTGCCAGCTCAGGACAGAGGAACACTGAAGCTTTCTTT. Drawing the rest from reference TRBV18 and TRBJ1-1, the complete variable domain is NAGVMQNPRHLVRRRGQEARLRCSPMKGHSHVYWYRQLPEEGLKFMVYLQKENIIDESGMPKERFSAEFPKEGPSILRIQQVVRGDSAAYFCASSGQRNTEAFFGQGTRLTVV.

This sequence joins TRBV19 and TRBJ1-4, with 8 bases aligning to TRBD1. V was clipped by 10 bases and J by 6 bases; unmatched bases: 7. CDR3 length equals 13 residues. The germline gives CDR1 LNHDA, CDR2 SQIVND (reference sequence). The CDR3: CATRTGKDEKLFF. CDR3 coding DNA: TGTGCCACCAGGACAGGGAAGGATGAAAAACTGTTTTTT.

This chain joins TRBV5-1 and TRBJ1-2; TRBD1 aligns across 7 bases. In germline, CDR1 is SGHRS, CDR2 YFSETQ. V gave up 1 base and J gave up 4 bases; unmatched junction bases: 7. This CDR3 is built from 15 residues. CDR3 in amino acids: CASSLRGQPTYGYTF. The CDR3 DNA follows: TGCGCCAGCAGCTTGAGGGGACAGCCTACCTATGGCTACACCTTC.

CDR3 in amino acids: CASSLRVGTGEQPQHF. CDR3 DNA: TGTGCCAGCAGCTTAAGAGTGGGGACAGGGGAGCAGCCCCAGCATTTT. The rearrangement joins TRBV7-2 to TRBJ1-5, with TRBD1 matching over 10 bases. The CDR3 is made up of 16 amino acids. CDR1 is SGHTA, CDR2 FQGNSA, per germline. V dropped 2 bases and J dropped 7; count of bases not matched to a gene: 8.

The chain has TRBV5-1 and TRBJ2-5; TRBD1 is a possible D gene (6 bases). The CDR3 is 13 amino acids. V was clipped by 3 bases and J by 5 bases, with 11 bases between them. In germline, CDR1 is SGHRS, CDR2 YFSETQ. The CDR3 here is CASSSTGQETQYF. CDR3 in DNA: TGCGCCAGCAGCTCTACAGGGCAGGAGACCCAGTACTTC.

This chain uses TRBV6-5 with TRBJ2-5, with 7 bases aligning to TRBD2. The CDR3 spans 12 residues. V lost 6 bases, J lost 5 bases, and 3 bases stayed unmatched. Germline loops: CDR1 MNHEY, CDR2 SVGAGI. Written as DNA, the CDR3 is TGTGCCAGCAGCAGCGGGGTTGAGACCCAGTACTTC. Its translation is CASSSGVETQYF.

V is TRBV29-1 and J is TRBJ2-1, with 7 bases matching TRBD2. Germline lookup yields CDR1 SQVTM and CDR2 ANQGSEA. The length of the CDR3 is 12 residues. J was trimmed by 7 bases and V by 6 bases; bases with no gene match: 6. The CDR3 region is CSVKREANEQFF. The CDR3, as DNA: TGCAGCGTGAAACGGGAGGCAAATGAGCAGTTCTTC.

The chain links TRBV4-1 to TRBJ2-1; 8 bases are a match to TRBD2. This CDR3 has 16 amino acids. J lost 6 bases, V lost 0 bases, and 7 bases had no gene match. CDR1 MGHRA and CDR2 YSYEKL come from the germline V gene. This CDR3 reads CASSQEPGGQGNEQFF. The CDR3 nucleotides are TGCGCCAGCAGCCAAGAACCGGGAGGGCAGGGCAATGAGCAGTTCTTC.